This TCR beta chain comes out of a study of blood T cell repertoires in COVID-19. Study context: Some COVID-19 samples were acute and others convalescent; all came from the United States, Italy and Spain. Nucleic acid was either cDNA or gDNA, and it came from T cells, B-cell-depleted T cells, or PBMCs.

Authors' processing steps: For nucleated cells, counts were estimated from reference gene primer amplification. The method was immunoSEQ multiplex PCR; TCRdb's version includes in-frame clones alone and lacks a portion of them. That table supplies the V and J calls and clone size; D and trimming were determined from the DNA. This table has roughly 65,000 clones, roughly nine tenths appearing once. The CDR3 is 15 amino acids. V lost 7 bases to trimming and J lost 3 bases; unmatched junction nucleotides: 10. Germline V gene lookup returns CDR1 MNHEY and CDR2 SMNVEV (reference sequence). Sequenced sample: peripheral blood. The V call is TRBV27, the J call TRBJ2-3, with 7 positions matching TRBD2. This TCR was sampled from a woman in her sixties with acute or convalescent COVID-19. For the CDR3, the DNA is TGTGCCAGCACTCTAACGGTACTAGCGACAGATACGCAGTATTTT. This codes for CASTLTVLATDTQYF.